The next 18 T cell receptor beta chains were all read from a single sample in a study of response to subunit inactivated influenza vaccine. TCRdb independently ran MiXCR on the RT-PCR reads; one entry per CDR3 protein. The profile shows about 780,000 distinct CDR3 sequences, 15% to 20% of them singletons. The sample here was PBMCs from blood, taken 5 to 6 days after vaccination. These receptors were collected from a man aged 50 or older who received an inactivated influenza vaccine.

The V and J genes are TRBV9 and TRBJ2-7, with a weak D call TRBD1 (5 bases). Germline CDR1 reads SGDLS; CDR2 reads YYNGEE. V dropped 4 bases and J dropped 0 bases, with 14 bases sitting between them. The CDR3 is 15 residues long. The CDR3 spells CASSQGMQSSYEQYF. As DNA, the CDR3 is TGTGCCAGCAGCCAGGGCATGCAAAGCTCCTACGAGCAGTACTTC.

Note on this clonotype: The junction departs from germline at one end; a sequencing error may be responsible. The chain couples TRBV15 to TRBJ2-7; possible D gene TRBD1, 6 bases. Germline loops: CDR1 LNHNV, CDR2 YYDKDF (reference sequence). The CDR3 length is 14 residues. CDR3 sequence reads: CATSRAGQFYEQYF. For the CDR3, the DNA is TGTGCTACCAGCAGAGCAGGACAGTTCTACGAGCAGTACTTC.

The chain links TRBV29-1 to TRBJ1-2; D possibly corresponds to TRBD1 (5 bases). CDR3 length: 12 residues. Trimming removed 6 bases from V and 7 bases from J, with 15 bases in between. From germline, CDR1 is SQVTM and CDR2 ANQGSEA. The CDR3 DNA follows: TGCAGCGTCGCCGGGACCCCGAGTGGCTACACCTTC. Protein: CSVAGTPSGYTF.

The rearrangement uses TRBV6-1 and TRBJ1-2; D is unresolved. Deletions cut 7 bases from V and 2 bases from J, with 20 bases between. In germline, CDR1 is MNHNS, CDR2 SASEGT. The CDR3 contains 16 residues. CDR3 nucleotide sequence: TGTGCCAGCACCAACCTGGTAGGGCAACCCAACTATGGCTACACCTTC. Translating it yields CASTNLVGQPNYGYTF.

The rearrangement uses TRBV27 and TRBJ2-7; D gene unclear. The CDR3 spans 15 residues. Trimming cost V 5 bases and J 12 bases, with 26 bases left between them. Germline V gives CDR1 MNHEY, CDR2 SMNVEV (reference sequence). CDR3 nucleotides: TGTGCCAGCAGTCCCGTTCCCTCAAGCTCCCAAAGGCTGTACTTC. It encodes CASSPVPSSSQRLYF.

The chain couples TRBV15 to TRBJ1-2, with 7 bases fitting TRBD1. J was trimmed by 8 bases and V by 3 bases; bases with no gene match: 12. Per the germline V gene, CDR1 is LNHNV and CDR2 is YYDKDF (reference sequence). CDR3 length equals 15 residues. The CDR3 DNA reads as TGTGCCACCAGCAGCGCGACAGGGCTTATACGAGGCTACACCTTC. This gives the protein CATSSATGLIRGYTF.

The chain uses TRBV6-2 or TRBV6-3 and TRBJ2-5; 8 bases fit TRBD1. The CDR3 is made up of 14 amino acids. Germline CDR1 and CDR2: MNHEY and SVGEGT. V lost 2 bases to trimming and J lost 5 bases; unmatched junction nucleotides: 4. Here the CDR3 DNA reads TGTGCCAGCAGTTACGGACAGGGAAGGGAGACCCAGTACTTC. Encoded protein: CASSYGQGRETQYF.

The chain links TRBV9 to TRBJ2-1; possibly TRBD2 for D (6 bases). Germline CDR1 is SGDLS and CDR2 is YYNGEE. V gave up 0 bases and J gave up 7 bases, with 14 bases separating them. The CDR3 length is 15 residues. CDR3 DNA sequence: TGTGCCAGCAGCGTAGTAGGGAGGACCCAGAATGAGCAGTTCTTC. It yields the protein CASSVVGRTQNEQFF.

This clonotype was counted a few times. V is TRBV20-1 and J is TRBJ2-3, with D possibly TRBD2 on 6 matching bases. This CDR3 is built from 15 residues. V was clipped by 5 bases and J by 2 bases, with 17 bases between them. Germline CDR1 is DFQATT and CDR2 is SNEGSKA (reference sequence). CDR3 residues: CSAPLGGRNTDTQYF. In nucleotides, the CDR3 is TGCAGTGCTCCTCTCGGGGGACGGAACACAGATACGCAGTATTTT.

This clonotype appeared a few times. The chain combines TRBV7-8 with TRBJ2-1; unclear D gene. Germline V gene data show CDR1 as SGHVS and CDR2 as FQNEAQ. This CDR3 comprises 12 residues. The ends were cut back, 5 bases at V and 8 bases at J, with 10 bases in the middle. CDR3 DNA sequence: TGTGCCAGCAGCCCTTCCTTCGATGAGCAGTTCTTC. Protein sequence: CASSPSFDEQFF.

This clonotype occurred many times. The chain carries TRBV2 and TRBJ2-3, with 10 bases that match TRBD2. The CDR3 sequence is 15 residues long. Losses at the gene ends were 5 bases for V and 4 bases for J; bases not matched to a gene: 6. The germline gives CDR1 SNHLY, CDR2 FYNNEI. The CDR3 spells CASSSTSGQADTQYF. CDR3 nucleotide sequence: TGTGCCAGCAGTTCGACTAGCGGGCAAGCAGATACGCAGTATTTT.

Ten or more counts support this clonotype. The V gene is TRBV7-9, the J gene TRBJ2-1; D remains unclear. CDR3 length: 13 amino acids. Germline assignment: CDR1 SEHNR and CDR2 FQNEAQ (reference sequence). Trimming cost V 1 base and J 7 bases, with 8 bases left between them. The CDR3, as DNA: TGTGCCAGCAGCTTAGTCGGGCGTAATGAGCAGTTCTTC. This gives the protein CASSLVGRNEQFF.

The chain links TRBV4-2 to TRBJ2-7, with TRBD2 matching 16 bases. This CDR3 has 18 amino acids. Trimming cost V 0 bases and J 4 bases; bases outside gene matches: 6. Germline CDR1 reads LGHNA; CDR2 reads YNFKEQ. CDR3 in amino acids: CASSQDRGLAGGQYEQYF. Written as DNA, the CDR3 is TGTGCCAGCAGCCAAGATCGGGGACTAGCGGGAGGGCAGTACGAGCAGTACTTC.

The CDR3 coding sequence is TGTGCCAGCAGCAAAGGACTAGCGGGGGTAGATACGCAGTATTTT. This codes for CASSKGLAGVDTQYF. J is TRBJ2-3 and V is TRBV11-2; TRBD2 agrees at 13 bases. Germline V CDR1 and CDR2: SGHAT, FQNNGV. The CDR3 contains 15 residues. V lost 5 bases to trimming and J lost 5 bases; unmatched junction nucleotides: 4.

The chain combines TRBV7-9 with TRBJ1-3; D not certain. Trimming took 7 bases from V and 0 from J, leaving 7 bases between them. The CDR3 loop spans 13 amino acids. Germline assignment: CDR1 SEHNR and CDR2 FQNEAQ (reference sequence). The CDR3 sequence is CASKKSSGNTIYF. The CDR3 DNA reads as TGTGCCAGCAAGAAAAGCTCTGGAAACACCATATATTTT.

The CDR3 is CASSPRPGPFLGELFF. Here the CDR3 DNA reads TGTGCCAGCAGCCCCCGGCCGGGACCCTTTTTGGGGGAGCTGTTTTTT. The rearrangement joins TRBV5-6 to TRBJ2-2; D is perhaps TRBD1 or TRBD2 (5 bases each). V was cut by 4 bases and J by 8 bases, with 21 bases left in between. The CDR3 sequence is 16 residues long. Looked up from germline, CDR1 is SGHDT and CDR2 is YYEEEE.

The chain joins TRBV28 to TRBJ2-1; D call uncertain. Germline loops: CDR1 MDHEN, CDR2 SYDVKM. This CDR3 is built from 12 residues. Trimming cost V 2 bases and J 8 bases, with 7 bases left between them. The CDR3 loop is CASSLRVDEQFF. The CDR3 DNA is TGTGCCAGCAGTTTACGGGTCGATGAGCAGTTCTTC.

This clonotype came up a few times. The rearrangement links TRBV28 to TRBJ2-5; a weak D match, TRBD1 (5 bases). V gave up 3 bases and J gave up 0 bases, with 8 bases separating them. This CDR3 comprises 14 residues. CDR1 MDHEN and CDR2 SYDVKM come from the germline V gene. CDR3 loop: CASSFPGYQETQYF. The CDR3 bases are TGTGCCAGCAGTTTCCCAGGGTACCAAGAGACCCAGTACTTC.